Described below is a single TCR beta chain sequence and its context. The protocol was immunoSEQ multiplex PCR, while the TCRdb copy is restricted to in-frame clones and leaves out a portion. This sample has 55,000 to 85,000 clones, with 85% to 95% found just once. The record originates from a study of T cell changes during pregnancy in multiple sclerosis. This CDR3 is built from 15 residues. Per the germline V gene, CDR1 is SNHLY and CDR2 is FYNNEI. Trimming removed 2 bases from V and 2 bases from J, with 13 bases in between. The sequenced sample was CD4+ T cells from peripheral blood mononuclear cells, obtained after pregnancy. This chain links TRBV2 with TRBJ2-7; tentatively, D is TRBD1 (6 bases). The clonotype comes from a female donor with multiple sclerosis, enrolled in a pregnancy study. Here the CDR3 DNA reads TGTGCCAGCAGTGAAACAGGGACCGGCCCCTACGAGCAGTACTTC. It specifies CASSETGTGPYEQYF.